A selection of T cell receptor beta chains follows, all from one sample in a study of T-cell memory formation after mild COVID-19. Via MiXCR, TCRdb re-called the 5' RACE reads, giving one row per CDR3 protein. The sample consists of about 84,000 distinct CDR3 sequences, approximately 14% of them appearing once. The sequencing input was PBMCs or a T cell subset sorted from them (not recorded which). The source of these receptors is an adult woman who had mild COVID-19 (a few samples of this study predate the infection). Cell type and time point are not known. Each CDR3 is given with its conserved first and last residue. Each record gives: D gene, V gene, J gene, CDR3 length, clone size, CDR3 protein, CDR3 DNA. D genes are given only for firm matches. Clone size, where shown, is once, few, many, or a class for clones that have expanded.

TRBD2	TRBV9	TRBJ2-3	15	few	CASSVSSGVTDTQYF	TGTGCCAGCAGCGTGAGTAGCGGGGTCACAGATACGCAGTATTTT
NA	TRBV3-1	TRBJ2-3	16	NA	CASSQGLLEITDTQYF	TGTGCCAGCAGCCAAGGCCTACTAGAAATCACAGATACGCAGTATTTT
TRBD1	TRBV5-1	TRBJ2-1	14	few	CASFDRGQSNEQFF	TGCGCCAGCTTTGACAGGGGGCAATCAAATGAGCAGTTCTTC
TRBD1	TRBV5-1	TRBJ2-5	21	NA	CASSKSPGTGGPRGHQETQYF	TGCGCCAGCAGCAAATCTCCCGGGACAGGGGGCCCCCGGGGACACCAAGAGACCCAGTACTTC
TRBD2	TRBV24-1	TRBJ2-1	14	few	CATVNSGSGNEQFF	TGTGCCACCGTAAATAGCGGGAGCGGCAATGAGCAGTTCTTC
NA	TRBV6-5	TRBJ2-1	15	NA	CASSYSSPGRDEQFF	TGTGCCAGCAGTTACTCGAGTCCAGGGCGAGATGAGCAGTTCTTC
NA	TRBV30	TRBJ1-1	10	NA	CAWSQDTAFF	TGTGCCTGGAGTCAAGACACTGCTTTCTTT
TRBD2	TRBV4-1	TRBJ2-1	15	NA	CASSQDSGGSNEQFF	TGCGCCAGCAGCCAAGACTCGGGCGGGAGTAATGAGCAGTTCTTC
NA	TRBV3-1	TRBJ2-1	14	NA	CASSQVGLINEQFF	TGTGCCAGCAGCCAGGTGGGACTCATCAATGAGCAGTTCTTC
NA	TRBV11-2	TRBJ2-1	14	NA	CASSLHSIGSEQFF	TGTGCCAGCAGCCTCCATAGCATCGGGAGTGAGCAGTTCTTC
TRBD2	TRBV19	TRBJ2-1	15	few	CASSMRLAGEDEQFF	TGTGCCAGTAGTATGCGGCTAGCGGGAGAGGATGAGCAGTTCTTC
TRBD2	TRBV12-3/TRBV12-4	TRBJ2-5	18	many	CASSFEATSGRARETQYF	TGTGCCAGCAGTTTTGAGGCGACTAGCGGGAGGGCCAGGGAGACCCAGTACTTC
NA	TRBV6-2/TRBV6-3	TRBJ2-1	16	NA	CASSDTGTFMYNEQFF	TGTGCCAGCAGTGACACCGGGACTTTCATGTACAATGAGCAGTTCTTC
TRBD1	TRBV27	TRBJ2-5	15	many	CATWSGTGYQETQYF	TGTGCCACTTGGTCCGGGACAGGGTATCAAGAGACCCAGTACTTC
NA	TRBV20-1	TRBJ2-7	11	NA	CSARSGAEQYF	TGCAGTGCTAGATCGGGGGCAGAGCAGTACTTC
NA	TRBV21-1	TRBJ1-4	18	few	CASSKWGSNRAPSLKLFF	TGTGCCAGCAGCAAATGGGGATCGAACAGGGCTCCCTCATTGAAACTGTTTTTT
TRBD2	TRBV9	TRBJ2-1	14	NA	CASSASPGLAEQFF	TGTGCCAGCAGCGCCTCCCCGGGACTAGCGGAGCAGTTCTTC
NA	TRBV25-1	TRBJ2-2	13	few	CASSPQDTGELFF	TGTGCCAGCAGCCCTCAGGACACCGGGGAGCTGTTTTTT
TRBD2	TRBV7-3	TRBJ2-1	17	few	CASSLTTGGRADNEQFF	TGTGCCAGCAGCTTAACGACGGGCGGGAGGGCCGACAATGAGCAGTTCTTC
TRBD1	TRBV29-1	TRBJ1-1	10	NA	CSVGQGEAFF	TGCAGCGTGGGACAGGGTGAAGCTTTCTTT
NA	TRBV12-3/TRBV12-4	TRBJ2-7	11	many	CASSFDDEQYF	TGTGCCAGCAGTTTCGACGACGAGCAGTACTTC
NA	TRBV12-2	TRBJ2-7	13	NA	CASRLVGLDEQYF	TGTGCAAGTCGCTTAGTAGGGTTGGACGAGCAGTACTTC